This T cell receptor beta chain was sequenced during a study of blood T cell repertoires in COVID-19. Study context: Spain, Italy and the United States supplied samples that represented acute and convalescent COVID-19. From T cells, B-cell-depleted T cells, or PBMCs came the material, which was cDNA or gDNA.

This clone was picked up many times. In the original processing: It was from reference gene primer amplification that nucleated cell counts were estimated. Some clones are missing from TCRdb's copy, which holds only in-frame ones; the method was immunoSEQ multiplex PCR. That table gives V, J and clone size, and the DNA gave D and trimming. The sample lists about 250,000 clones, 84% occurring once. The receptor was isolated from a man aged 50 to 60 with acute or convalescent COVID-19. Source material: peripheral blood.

This chain's CDR3 is CASSLREGRSSYEQYF. CDR3 nucleotide sequence: TGTGCCAGCAGCTTAAGGGAGGGCCGGAGCTCCTACGAGCAGTACTTC. The chain couples TRBV11-3 to TRBJ2-7; TRBD2 aligns across 7 bases. The CDR3 length is 16 residues. Germline-derived CDR1 and CDR2 are SGHNT and YENEEA. V shed 2 bases, J shed 0 bases, and the junction held 7 bases outside the gene matches.